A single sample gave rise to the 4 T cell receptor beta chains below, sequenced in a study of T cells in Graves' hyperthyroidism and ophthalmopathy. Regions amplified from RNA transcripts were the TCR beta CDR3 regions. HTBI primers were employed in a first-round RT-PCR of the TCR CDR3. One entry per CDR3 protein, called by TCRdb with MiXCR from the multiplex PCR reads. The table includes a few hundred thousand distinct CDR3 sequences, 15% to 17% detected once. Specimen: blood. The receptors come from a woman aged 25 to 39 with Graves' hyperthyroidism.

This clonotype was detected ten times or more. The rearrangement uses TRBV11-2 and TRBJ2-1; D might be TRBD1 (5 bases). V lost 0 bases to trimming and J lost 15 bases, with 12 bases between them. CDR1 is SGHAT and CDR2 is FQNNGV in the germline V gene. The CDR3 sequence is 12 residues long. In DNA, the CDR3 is TGTGCCAGCAGCTTAGACAGAGCTCAGGGGTTCTTC. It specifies CASSLDRAQGFF.

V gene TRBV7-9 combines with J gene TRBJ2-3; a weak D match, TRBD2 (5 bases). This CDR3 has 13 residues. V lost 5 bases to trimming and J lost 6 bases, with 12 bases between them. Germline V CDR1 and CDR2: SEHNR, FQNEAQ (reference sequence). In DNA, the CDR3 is TGTGCCAGCAGCCTCTCGGCGGGTGATACGCAGTATTTT. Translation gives CASSLSAGDTQYF. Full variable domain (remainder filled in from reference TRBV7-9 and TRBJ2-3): DTGVSQNPRHKITKRGQNVTFRCDPISEHNRLYWYRQTLGQGPEFLTYFQNEAQLEKSRLLSDRFSAERPKGSFSTLEIQRTEQGDSAMYLCASSLSAGDTQYFGPGTRLTVL.

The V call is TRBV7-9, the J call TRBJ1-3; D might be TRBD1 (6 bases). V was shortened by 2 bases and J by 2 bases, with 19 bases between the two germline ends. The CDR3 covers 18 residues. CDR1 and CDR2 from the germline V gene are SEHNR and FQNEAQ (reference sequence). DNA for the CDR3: TGTGCCAGCAGCTTAAGTGGTCCCAGGGGACAACCTGGAAACACCATATATTTT. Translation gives CASSLSGPRGQPGNTIYF. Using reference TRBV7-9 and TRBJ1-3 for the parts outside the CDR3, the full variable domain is DTGVSQNPRHKITKRGQNVTFRCDPISEHNRLYWYRQTLGQGPEFLTYFQNEAQLEKSRLLSDRFSAERPKGSFSTLEIQRTEQGDSAMYLCASSLSGPRGQPGNTIYFGEGSWLTVV.

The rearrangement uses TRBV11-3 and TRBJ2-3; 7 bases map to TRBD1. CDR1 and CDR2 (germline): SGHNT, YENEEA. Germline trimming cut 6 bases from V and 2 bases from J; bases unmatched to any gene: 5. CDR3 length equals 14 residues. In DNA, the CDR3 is TGTGCCAGCAGTCGGGACAGATACACAGATACGCAGTATTTT. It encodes CASSRDRYTDTQYF.